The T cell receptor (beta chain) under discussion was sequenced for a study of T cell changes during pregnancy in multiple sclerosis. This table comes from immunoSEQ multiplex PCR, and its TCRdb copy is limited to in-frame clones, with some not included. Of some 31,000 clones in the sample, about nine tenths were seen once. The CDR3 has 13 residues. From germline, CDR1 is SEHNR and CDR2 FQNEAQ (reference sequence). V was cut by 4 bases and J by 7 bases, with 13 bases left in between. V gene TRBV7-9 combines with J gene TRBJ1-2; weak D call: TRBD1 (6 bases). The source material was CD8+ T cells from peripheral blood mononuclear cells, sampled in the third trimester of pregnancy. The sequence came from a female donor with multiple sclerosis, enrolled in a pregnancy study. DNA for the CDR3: TGTGCCAGCAGCTCAGACAGGCGCTCTGGCTACACCTTC. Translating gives CASSSDRRSGYTF.